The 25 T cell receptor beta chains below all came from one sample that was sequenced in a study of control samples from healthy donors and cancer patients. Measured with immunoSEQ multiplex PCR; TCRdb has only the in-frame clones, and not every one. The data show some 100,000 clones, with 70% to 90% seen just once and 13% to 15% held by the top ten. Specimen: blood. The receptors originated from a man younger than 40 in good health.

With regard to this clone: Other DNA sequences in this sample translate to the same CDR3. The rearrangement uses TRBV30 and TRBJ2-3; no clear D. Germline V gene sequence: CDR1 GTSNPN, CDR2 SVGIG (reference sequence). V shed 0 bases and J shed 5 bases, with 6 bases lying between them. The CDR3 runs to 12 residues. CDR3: CAWSVAGDTQYF. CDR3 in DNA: TGTGCCTGGAGTGTAGCCGGAGATACGCAGTATTTT.

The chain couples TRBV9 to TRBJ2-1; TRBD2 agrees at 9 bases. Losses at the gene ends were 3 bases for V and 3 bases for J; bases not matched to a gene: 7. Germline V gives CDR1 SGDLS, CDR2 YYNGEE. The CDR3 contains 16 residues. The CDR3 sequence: CASSAVRTSVYNEQFF. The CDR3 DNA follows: TGTGCCAGCAGCGCAGTCCGGACTAGCGTCTACAATGAGCAGTTCTTC.

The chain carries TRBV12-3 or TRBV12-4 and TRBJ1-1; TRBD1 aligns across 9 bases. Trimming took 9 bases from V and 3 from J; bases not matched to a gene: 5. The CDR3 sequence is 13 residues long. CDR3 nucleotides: TGTGCCAGTACAGGGGGCGCTTACACTGAAGCTTTCTTT. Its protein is CASTGGAYTEAFF.

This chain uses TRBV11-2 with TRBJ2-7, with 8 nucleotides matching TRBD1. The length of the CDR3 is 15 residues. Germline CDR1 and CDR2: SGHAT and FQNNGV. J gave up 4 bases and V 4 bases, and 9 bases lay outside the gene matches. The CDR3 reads CASSSSTGELYEQYF. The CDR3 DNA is TGTGCCAGCAGCTCCTCGACAGGGGAACTATACGAGCAGTACTTC.

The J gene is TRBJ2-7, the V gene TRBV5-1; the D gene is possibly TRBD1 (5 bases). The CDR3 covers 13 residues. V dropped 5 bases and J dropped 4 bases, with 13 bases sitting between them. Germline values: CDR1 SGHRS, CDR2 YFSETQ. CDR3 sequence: CASRSGAGYEQYF. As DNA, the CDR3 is TGCGCCAGCAGGTCTGGGGCTGGGTACGAGCAGTACTTC.

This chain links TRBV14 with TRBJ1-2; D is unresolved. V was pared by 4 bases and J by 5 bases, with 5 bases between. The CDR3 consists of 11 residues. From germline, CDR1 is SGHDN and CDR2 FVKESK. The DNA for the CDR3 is TGTGCCAGCAGCCGCGGATATGGCTACACCTTC. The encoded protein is CASSRGYGYTF. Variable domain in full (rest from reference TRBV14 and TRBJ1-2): EAGVTQFPSHSVIEKGQTVTLRCDPISGHDNLYWYRRVMGKEIKFLLHFVKESKQDESGMPNNRFLAERTGGTYSTLKVQPAELEDSGVYFCASSRGYGYTFGSGTRLTVV.

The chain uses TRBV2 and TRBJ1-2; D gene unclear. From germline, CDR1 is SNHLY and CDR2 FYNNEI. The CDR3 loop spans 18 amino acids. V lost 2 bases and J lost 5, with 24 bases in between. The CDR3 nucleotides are TGTGCCAGCAGTGAAACTGGCTGGAAAGGTCGGGCGCGGTATGGCTACACCTTC. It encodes CASSETGWKGRARYGYTF.

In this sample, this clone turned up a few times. CDR3 in amino acids: CASSYSRNQPQHF. The CDR3 DNA follows: TGTGCCAGCAGTTACTCCCGCAATCAGCCCCAGCATTTT. The J gene is TRBJ1-5, the V gene TRBV6-5; D unresolved. V dropped 0 bases and J dropped 2 bases, with 2 bases sitting between them. Germline V gives CDR1 MNHEY, CDR2 SVGAGI. This CDR3 is 13 amino acids long.

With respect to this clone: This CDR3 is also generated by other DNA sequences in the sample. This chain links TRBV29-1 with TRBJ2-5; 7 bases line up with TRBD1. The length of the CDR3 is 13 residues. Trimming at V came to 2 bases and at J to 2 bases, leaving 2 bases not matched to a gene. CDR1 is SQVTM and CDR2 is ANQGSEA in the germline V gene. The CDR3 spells CSVETGVQETQYF. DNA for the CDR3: TGCAGCGTTGAAACAGGGGTACAAGAGACCCAGTACTTC.

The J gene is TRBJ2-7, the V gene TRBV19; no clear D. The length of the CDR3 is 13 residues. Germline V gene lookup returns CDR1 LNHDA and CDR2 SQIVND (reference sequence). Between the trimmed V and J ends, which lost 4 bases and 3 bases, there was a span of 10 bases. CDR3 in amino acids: CASSNPFHYEQYF. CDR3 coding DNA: TGTGCCAGTAGTAATCCCTTCCACTACGAGCAGTACTTC. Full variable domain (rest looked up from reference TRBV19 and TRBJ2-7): DGGITQSPKYLFRKEGQNVTLSCEQNLNHDAMYWYRQDPGQGLRLIYYSQIVNDFQKGDIAEGYSVSREKKESFPLTVTSAQKNPTAFYLCASSNPFHYEQYFGPGTRLTVT.

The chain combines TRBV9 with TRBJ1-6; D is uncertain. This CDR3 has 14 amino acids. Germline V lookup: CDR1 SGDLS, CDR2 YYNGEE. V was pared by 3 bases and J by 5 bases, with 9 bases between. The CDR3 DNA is TGTGCCAGCAGCGACGGACCGGATAATTCACCCCTCCACTTT. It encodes CASSDGPDNSPLHF.

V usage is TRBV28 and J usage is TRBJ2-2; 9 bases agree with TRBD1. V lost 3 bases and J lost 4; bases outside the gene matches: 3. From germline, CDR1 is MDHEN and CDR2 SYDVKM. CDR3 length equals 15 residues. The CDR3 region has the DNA TGTGCCAGCAGTTTTAGGGGACAGGGCACCGGGGAGCTGTTTTTT. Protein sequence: CASSFRGQGTGELFF.

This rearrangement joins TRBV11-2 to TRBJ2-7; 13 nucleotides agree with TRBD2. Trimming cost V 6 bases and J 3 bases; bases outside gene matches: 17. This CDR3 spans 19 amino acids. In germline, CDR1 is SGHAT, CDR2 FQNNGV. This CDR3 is CASRHGTGTSGTILYEQYF. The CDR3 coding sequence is TGTGCCAGCAGGCATGGCACCGGGACTAGCGGGACAATACTCTACGAGCAGTACTTC.

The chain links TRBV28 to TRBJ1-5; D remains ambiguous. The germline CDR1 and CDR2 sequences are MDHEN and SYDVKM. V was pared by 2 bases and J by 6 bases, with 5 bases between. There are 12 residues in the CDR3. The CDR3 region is CASSLEVQPQHF. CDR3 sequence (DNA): TGTGCCAGCAGTTTAGAGGTTCAGCCCCAGCATTTT.

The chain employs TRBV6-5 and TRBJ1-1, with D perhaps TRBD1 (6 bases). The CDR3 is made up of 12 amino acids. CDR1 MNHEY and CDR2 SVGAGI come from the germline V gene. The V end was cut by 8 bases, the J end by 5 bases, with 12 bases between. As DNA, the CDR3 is TGTGCCAGCCAACAGGGTCGGACTGAAGCTTTCTTT. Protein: CASQQGRTEAFF.

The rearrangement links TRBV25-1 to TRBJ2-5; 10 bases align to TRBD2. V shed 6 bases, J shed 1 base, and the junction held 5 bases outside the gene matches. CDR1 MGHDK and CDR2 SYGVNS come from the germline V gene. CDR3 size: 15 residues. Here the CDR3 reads CASREASGGQETQYF. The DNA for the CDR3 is TGTGCCAGCAGGGAAGCTAGCGGGGGCCAAGAGACCCAGTACTTC.

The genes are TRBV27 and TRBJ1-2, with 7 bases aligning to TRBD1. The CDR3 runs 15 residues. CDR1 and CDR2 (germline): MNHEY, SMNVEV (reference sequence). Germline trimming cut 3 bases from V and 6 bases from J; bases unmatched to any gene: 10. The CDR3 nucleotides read TGTGCCAGCAGTTTCCTAGGGACAGTTCGCGATGGCTACACCTTC. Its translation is CASSFLGTVRDGYTF.

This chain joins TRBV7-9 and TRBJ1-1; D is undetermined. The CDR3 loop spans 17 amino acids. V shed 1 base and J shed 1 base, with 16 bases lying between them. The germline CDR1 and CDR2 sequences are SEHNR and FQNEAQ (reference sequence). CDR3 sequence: CASSLGWIGNKNTEAFF. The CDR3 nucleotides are TGTGCCAGCAGCTTAGGCTGGATAGGGAACAAGAACACTGAAGCTTTCTTT. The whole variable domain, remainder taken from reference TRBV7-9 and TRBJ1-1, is DTGVSQNPRHKITKRGQNVTFRCDPISEHNRLYWYRQTLGQGPEFLTYFQNEAQLEKSRLLSDRFSAERPKGSFSTLEIQRTEQGDSAMYLCASSLGWIGNKNTEAFFGQGTRLTVV.

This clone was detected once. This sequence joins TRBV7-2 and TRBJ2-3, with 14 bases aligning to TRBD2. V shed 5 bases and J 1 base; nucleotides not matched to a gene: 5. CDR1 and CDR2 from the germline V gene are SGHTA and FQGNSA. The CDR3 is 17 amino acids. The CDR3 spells CASSGKGLAGGTDTQYF. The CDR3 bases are TGTGCCAGCAGCGGCAAGGGACTAGCGGGAGGCACAGATACGCAGTATTTT.

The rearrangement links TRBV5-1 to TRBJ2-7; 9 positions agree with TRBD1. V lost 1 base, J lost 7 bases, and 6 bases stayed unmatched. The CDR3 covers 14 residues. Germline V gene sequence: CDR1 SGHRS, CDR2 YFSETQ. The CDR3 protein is CASSLTTGGFEQYF. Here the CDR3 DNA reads TGCGCCAGCAGCTTGACGACAGGGGGTTTTGAGCAGTACTTC.

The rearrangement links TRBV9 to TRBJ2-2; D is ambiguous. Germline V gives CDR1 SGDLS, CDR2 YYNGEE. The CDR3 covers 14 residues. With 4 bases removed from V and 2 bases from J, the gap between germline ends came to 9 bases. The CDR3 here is CASSFRDNTGELFF. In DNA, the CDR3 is TGTGCCAGCAGCTTCCGTGATAACACCGGGGAGCTGTTTTTT.

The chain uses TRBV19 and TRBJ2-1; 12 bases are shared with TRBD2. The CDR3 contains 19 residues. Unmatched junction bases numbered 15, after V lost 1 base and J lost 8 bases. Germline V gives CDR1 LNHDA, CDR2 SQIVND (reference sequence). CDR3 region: CASSIVGASGRALTYEQFF. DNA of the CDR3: TGTGCCAGTAGTATAGTGGGGGCTAGCGGGAGGGCTCTGACGTATGAGCAGTTCTTC.

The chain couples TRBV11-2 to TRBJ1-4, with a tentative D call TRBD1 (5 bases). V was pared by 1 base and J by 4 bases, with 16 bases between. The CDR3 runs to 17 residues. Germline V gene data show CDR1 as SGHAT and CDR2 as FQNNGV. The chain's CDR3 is CASSLGGFGRLNEKLFF. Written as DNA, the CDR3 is TGTGCCAGCAGCTTAGGGGGGTTCGGACGGCTTAATGAAAAACTGTTTTTT.

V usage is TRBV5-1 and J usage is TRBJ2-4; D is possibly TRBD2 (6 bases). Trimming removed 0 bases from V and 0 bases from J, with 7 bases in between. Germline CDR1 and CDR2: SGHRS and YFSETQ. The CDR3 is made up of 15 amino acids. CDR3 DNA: TGCGCCAGCAGCTTGGCCGGGGGAGCCAAAAACATTCAGTACTTC. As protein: CASSLAGGAKNIQYF.

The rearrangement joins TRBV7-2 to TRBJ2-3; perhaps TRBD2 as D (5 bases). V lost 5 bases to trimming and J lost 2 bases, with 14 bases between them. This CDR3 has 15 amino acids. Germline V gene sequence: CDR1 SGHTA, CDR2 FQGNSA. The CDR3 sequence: CASSPPGRVTDTQYF. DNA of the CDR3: TGTGCCAGCAGCCCTCCTGGGCGGGTCACAGATACGCAGTATTTT.